Listed below are T cell receptor beta chains from one sample, sequenced in a study of PD-1 blockade in classical Hodgkin lymphoma. The protocol was immunoSEQ multiplex PCR, while the TCRdb copy is restricted to in-frame clones and leaves out a portion. Among 100,000 to 120,000 clones listed, roughly nine tenths were seen once. The source material was peripheral blood mononuclear cells (PBMCs), sampled before the second cycle of nivolumab. The receptors come from a human donor with classical Hodgkin lymphoma. CDR3s include the opening cysteine and the closing phenylalanine or tryptophan. The order of the fields is V gene, J gene, D gene, clone size, CDR3 DNA, CDR3 protein. A D gene is named only where the DNA matches it firmly. Size values are once, few and many counts, or a class for expanded clones, and some rows have none.

>TRBV7-9|TRBJ1-5|-|few
TGTGCCAGCAGCCTAACGGTCGGGCAGCCCCAGCATTTT
CASSLTVGQPQHF
>TRBV7-6|TRBJ2-7|-|-
TGTGCCAGCAGCCTCGGGGATGGAGCCTACGAGCAGTACTTC
CASSLGDGAYEQYF
>TRBV7-9|TRBJ2-7|-|-
TGTGCCAGCAGTACTACCGACAAGGCCTACGAGCAGTACTTC
CASSTTDKAYEQYF
>TRBV11-3|TRBJ2-5|-|-
TGTGCCAGCAGCCTAGGCGGTCGAGAGACCCAGTACTTC
CASSLGGRETQYF
>TRBV28|TRBJ1-2|-|-
TGTGCCAGCAGTTTAGCGGGATCATTATATGGCTACACCTTC
CASSLAGSLYGYTF
>TRBV7-9|TRBJ2-7|-|once
TGTGCCAGCAGCCCCGGTCTTAATAGCGAGCAGTACTTC
CASSPGLNSEQYF
>TRBV12-2|TRBJ1-1|-|-
TGTGCAAGTCGCTTCTTCCCCGGGGGCCATAACACTGAAGCTTTCTTT
CASRFFPGGHNTEAFF
>TRBV28|TRBJ1-1|TRBD1|-
TGTGCCAGCAGTAGAACAGGGGGGAACACTGAAGCTTTCTTT
CASSRTGGNTEAFF
>TRBV7-9|TRBJ1-1|TRBD1|-
TGTGCCAGCAGCCAAATACCGGGACAGGGTCTCGGGACGTCTGAAGCTTTCTTT
CASSQIPGQGLGTSEAFF
>TRBV13|TRBJ1-2|TRBD1|-
TGTGCCAGCAGCTTAGATGGAGTGACAGGGGCCGGAGGCTACACCTTC
CASSLDGVTGAGGYTF
>TRBV6-1|TRBJ2-2|TRBD1|-
TGTGCCAGCACTAGGGGGCCGGGGTCCGGGGAGCTGTTTTTT
CASTRGPGSGELFF
>TRBV5-1|TRBJ2-1|TRBD2|-
TGCGCCAGCAGCCTGCACACTAGCGGGAGCTACAATGAGCAGTTCTTC
CASSLHTSGSYNEQFF
>TRBV30|TRBJ2-2|-|once
TGTGCCTGGAGTATGTTGGGGGCCGCGAACACCGGGGAGCTGTTTTTT
CAWSMLGAANTGELFF
>TRBV15|TRBJ2-1|TRBD2|-
TGTGCCACCAGCAGGGGTAGCGGGATTTCCTACAATGAGCAGTTCTTC
CATSRGSGISYNEQFF
>TRBV12-5|TRBJ2-2|-|-
TGTGCTAGTGGTGGTGAGACCGGGGAGCTGTTTTTT
CASGGETGELFF
>TRBV2|TRBJ2-5|-|once
TGTGCCAGCAGGGCGACTGAAGAGACCCAGTACTTC
CASRATEETQYF
>TRBV30|TRBJ2-3|-|-
TGTGCCTGGACCGACTCACCTGCATTGGATACGCAGTATTTT
CAWTDSPALDTQYF
>TRBV30|TRBJ1-1|-|few
TGTGCCTGGAGTAGGACGGAAGCTTTCTTT
CAWSRTEAFF
>TRBV4-3|TRBJ2-5|TRBD2|-
TGCGCCAGCAGCCAAGATCTTGTTAGGGCGACTAGCGTAGACCAAGAGACCCAGTACTTC
CASSQDLVRATSVDQETQYF
>TRBV29-1|TRBJ1-4|TRBD1|-
TGCAGCGTCAGGGGGCAGGCTAATGAAAAACTGTTTTTT
CSVRGQANEKLFF
>TRBV5-1|TRBJ1-1|-|few
TGCGCCAGCAGCTTGGCGGTGAACACTGAAGCTTTCTTT
CASSLAVNTEAFF
>TRBV28|TRBJ2-1|TRBD1|once
TGTGCCAGCATCAACAGGGGGCTTGGGAATGAGCAGTTCTTC
CASINRGLGNEQFF
>TRBV30|TRBJ2-1|TRBD2|-
TGTGCCTGGAGAAAGGTAGCGGGGAGCTCCTACAATGAGCAGTTCTTC
CAWRKVAGSSYNEQFF
>TRBV25-1|TRBJ1-5|-|-
TGTGCCAGCAGTGAGGTGGGCGCGGGTCAGCCCCAGCATTTT
CASSEVGAGQPQHF
>TRBV25-1|TRBJ1-5|-|-
TGTGCCAGCAGTGAAGGTTATAGCAATCAGCCCCAGCATTTT
CASSEGYSNQPQHF
>TRBV5-1|TRBJ2-7|TRBD2|-
TGCGCCAGCAGCCCAGGACTAGCGGGAGTGGAGGGTTCCTACGAGCAGTACTTC
CASSPGLAGVEGSYEQYF
>TRBV6-1|TRBJ2-1|-|once
TGTGCCAGCAGTGAAGCGGGGCCGCGGGACGAGCAGTTCTTC
CASSEAGPRDEQFF
>TRBV20-1|TRBJ2-7|-|few
TGCAGTCCCCTAGGTCGCTACGAGCAGTACTTC
CSPLGRYEQYF
>TRBV6-5|TRBJ1-1|TRBD1|-
TGTGCCAGCAGTTCTGGGGACAGGTCCAACACTGAAGCTTTCTTT
CASSSGDRSNTEAFF
>TRBV6-1|TRBJ1-3|-|-
TGTGCCAGCAGTCCCAGTTCCGGAAACACCATATATTTT
CASSPSSGNTIYF
>TRBV18|TRBJ1-5|-|-
TGTGCCAGCTCCCCGGACCGTAATCAGCCCCAGCATTTT
CASSPDRNQPQHF
>TRBV30|TRBJ2-6|-|-
TGTGCCTGCCCCCGGCAGGGATGGAGCTCTGGGGCCAACGTCCTGACTTTC
CACPRQGWSSGANVLTF
>TRBV10-1|TRBJ1-1|TRBD1|-
TGCGCCAGCAGTGCGGGACAGGGGGCGCACACTGAAGCTTTCTTT
CASSAGQGAHTEAFF
>TRBV19|TRBJ1-1|TRBD1|-
TGTGCCAGTAGTCCGATAACAGGGGGCGCAGGTGAAGCTTTCTTT
CASSPITGGAGEAFF
>TRBV11-2|TRBJ2-2|TRBD2|-
TGTGCCAGCAGCCCAGGACTAGCGGGAGTGAGGGTCGGGGAGCTGTTTTTT
CASSPGLAGVRVGELFF
>TRBV6-1|TRBJ1-4|-|-
TGTGCCAGCAGTGAATTTCATGAAGTTGGACAACTAGGAGGAAAACTGTTTTTT
CASSEFHEVGQLGGKLFF
>TRBV18|TRBJ2-1|-|few
TGTGCCAGCTCATCAGGACTTTACAGCTCCTACAATGAGCAGTTCTTC
CASSSGLYSSYNEQFF
>TRBV5-4|TRBJ2-5|TRBD1|-
TGTGCCAGCAGCTCCGCGATCGGACAGGGGGACGCAGAGACCCAGTACTTC
CASSSAIGQGDAETQYF
>TRBV4-3|TRBJ1-1|-|-
TGCGCCAGCAGCCAAGATCCCCAGGGCGGGGTTTACACTGAAGCTTTCTTT
CASSQDPQGGVYTEAFF
>TRBV6-5|TRBJ1-5|TRBD1|-
TGTGCCAGCAGTCGGGACAGATCCAATCAGCCCCAGCATTTT
CASSRDRSNQPQHF
>TRBV5-6|TRBJ2-7|-|-
TGTGCCAGCTCCAGCAGGGGTCCCAACGAGCAGTACTTC
CASSSRGPNEQYF
>TRBV19|TRBJ2-1|TRBD1|-
TGTGCCAGTAGTATAGACCACAGGGGGCAAAATGAGCAGTTCTTC
CASSIDHRGQNEQFF
>TRBV4-2|TRBJ1-3|-|-
TGTGCCAGCAGCCAAGAGTTGGTTTCTGGAAACACCATATATTTT
CASSQELVSGNTIYF
>TRBV4-3|TRBJ2-7|TRBD2|-
TGCGCCAGCAGCCAAGAGCCTAGCGGGAGCCCCTACGAGCAGTACTTC
CASSQEPSGSPYEQYF
>TRBV5-5|TRBJ1-4|TRBD1|once
TGTGCCAGCAGATGGGACAGAACTAATGAAAAACTGTTTTTT
CASRWDRTNEKLFF
>TRBV11-2|TRBJ2-7|-|-
TGTGCCAGCAACCTGGAGGGCGGCTCCTACGAGCAGTACTTC
CASNLEGGSYEQYF
>TRBV6-5|TRBJ1-1|-|-
TGTGCCAGCAGTTACCCGAGGGTAGGAGGGGACACTGAAGCTTTCTTT
CASSYPRVGGDTEAFF
>TRBV4-2|TRBJ2-7|TRBD2|-
TGTGCCAGCAGCCAAGTTCGCGCGGCAAGCGGGAGTTTCTACGAGCAGTACTTC
CASSQVRAASGSFYEQYF
>TRBV10-2|TRBJ2-1|TRBD2|-
TGCGCCAGCAGTGGTCAAAGAGCGGGACCCTACAATGAGCAGTTCTTC
CASSGQRAGPYNEQFF
>TRBV6-4|TRBJ1-2|TRBD1|-
TGTGCCAGCAGAGCAGATAGGACAGGAGGTGGCTACACCTTC
CASRADRTGGGYTF
>TRBV6-5|TRBJ1-1|-|-
TGTGCCAGCAGTTACTTACAGGGAAACACTGAAGCTTTCTTT
CASSYLQGNTEAFF
>TRBV6-5|TRBJ1-2|TRBD1|-
TGTGCCAGCAGTTACCCCACAGGACAGGGGGCTTCTGGCTACACCTTC
CASSYPTGQGASGYTF
>TRBV30|TRBJ2-3|TRBD2|-
TGTGCCTGGAGTGGGGGACTACTGACAGATACGCAGTATTTT
CAWSGGLLTDTQYF
>TRBV2|TRBJ2-7|-|-
TGTGCCAGCAGTGGGCTACTAGCTTGGGAACCATACGAGCAGTACTTC
CASSGLLAWEPYEQYF
>TRBV15|TRBJ1-4|-|-
TGTGCCACCAGCAGACGCCAGTCTAATGAAAAACTGTTTTTT
CATSRRQSNEKLFF
>TRBV7-2|TRBJ1-4|-|-
TGTGCCAGCAGCCCGCTAGGAGCTAATGAAAAACTGTTTTTT
CASSPLGANEKLFF
>TRBV29-1|TRBJ1-2|-|-
TGCAGCGTCCGCGGACAGAGCGGTGGCTACACCTTC
CSVRGQSGGYTF
>TRBV7-2|TRBJ2-7|TRBD2|-
TGTGCCAGCAGCTTAGAGTCTAGCGGGAGCCCCTACGAGCAGTACTTC
CASSLESSGSPYEQYF
>TRBV2|TRBJ1-1|-|-
TGTGCCAGCAGTTACACAGCAGCTGAAGCTTTCTTT
CASSYTAAEAFF